This entry lists 8 T cell receptor beta chains sequenced from one sample in a study of a mutant IDH1 vaccine in newly diagnosed glioma. No antigens are known for them. Time point noted: week 47, end of study. Topical imiquimod accompanied each vaccine dose, which consisted of 300 ug of mutant IDH1 20-mer peptide. Clones were read by immunoSEQ multiplex PCR, and TCRdb kept only the in-frame ones, dropping some. Of under 60,000 clones listed, around 80% are singletons. The sequencing used PBMCs, collected from a glioma patient whose treatment included an IDH1 peptide vaccine. These receptors came from a woman aged 35 to 49 with glioma. Some clones in this sample may be carry-over from other donors' samples.

The J gene is TRBJ1-1, the V gene TRBV6-1; no clear D gene. The ends were cut back, 4 bases at V and 0 bases at J, with 12 bases in the middle. The CDR3 spans 15 residues. Germline CDR1 reads MNHNS; CDR2 reads SASEGT. CDR3 sequence reads: CASSAAGRVNTEAFF. For the CDR3, the DNA is TGTGCCAGCAGTGCGGCTGGACGGGTGAACACTGAAGCTTTCTTT.

In its sample, this clone was seen once. The chain links TRBV19 to TRBJ2-7; possibly TRBD1 for D (5 bases). This CDR3 is 15 amino acids long. Germline V gene sequence: CDR1 LNHDA, CDR2 SQIVND (reference sequence). V dropped 2 bases and J dropped 0 bases, with 11 bases sitting between them. CDR3 nucleotide sequence: TGTGCCAGTAGTATATGGGGCAGGGACTCCTACGAGCAGTACTTC. Translation: CASSIWGRDSYEQYF.

The rearrangement uses TRBV19 and TRBJ1-1; no reliable D call. Germline loops: CDR1 LNHDA, CDR2 SQIVND (reference sequence). The V and J ends lost 1 base and 1 base respectively, with 7 bases between them. The CDR3 extends over 14 amino acids. The CDR3 loop is CASSIGPGNTEAFF. CDR3 sequence (DNA): TGTGCCAGTAGTATAGGTCCTGGGAACACTGAAGCTTTCTTT.

V and J are TRBV29-1 and TRBJ1-4; D might be TRBD1 (6 bases). The CDR3 consists of 14 residues. V lost 7 bases to trimming and J lost 7 bases, with 19 bases between them. Germline V gene data show CDR1 as SQVTM and CDR2 as ANQGSEA. The DNA of the CDR3 is TGCAGCGCCGGAGGGGGAGGGTCGGCTGAAAAACTGTTTTTT. Protein sequence: CSAGGGGSAEKLFF.

The rearrangement uses TRBV9 and TRBJ1-1, with 8 positions matching TRBD1. J lost 8 bases, V lost 3 bases, and 3 bases had no gene match. The germline gives CDR1 SGDLS, CDR2 YYNGEE. This CDR3 is built from 12 residues. CDR3: CASSGDRGEAFF. CDR3 in DNA: TGTGCCAGCAGCGGCGACAGGGGCGAAGCTTTCTTT.

The chain joins TRBV12-5 to TRBJ2-2, with unresolved D. V was clipped by 6 bases and J by 3 bases, with 5 bases between them. The germline CDR1 and CDR2 sequences are LGHNT and FRNRAP. CDR3 length equals 12 residues. The CDR3 protein is CASGIYTGELFF. The CDR3 nucleotides are TGTGCTAGTGGCATTTACACCGGGGAGCTGTTTTTT.

Only one count was recorded for this clone. The rearrangement uses TRBV7-9 and TRBJ1-4, with D unresolved. CDR1 and CDR2 from the germline V gene are SEHNR and FQNEAQ (reference sequence). The CDR3 spans 14 residues. V gave up 5 bases and J gave up 5 bases, with 12 bases separating them. The CDR3 region is CASSPPTANEKLFF. The CDR3 region has the DNA TGTGCCAGCAGCCCCCCGACGGCAAATGAAAAACTGTTTTTT.

This clone was recorded only once. CDR3 coding DNA: TGTGCCAGCAGCCCACAGGGACCCCAGGGGGCTGAAGCTTTCTTT. Amino acid sequence: CASSPQGPQGAEAFF. The genes are TRBV7-3 and TRBJ1-1; 7 nucleotides line up with TRBD1. The ends lost 5 bases at V and 6 bases at J; junction bases unmatched: 12. In germline, CDR1 is SGHTA, CDR2 FQGTGA. This CDR3 spans 15 amino acids.